Listed below are T cell receptor beta chains from one sample, sequenced in a study of blood T cell repertoires in COVID-19. Sequencing used immunoSEQ multiplex PCR; TCRdb keeps in-frame clones, though not all of them. Of about 150,000 clones in the sample, about 88% were seen once. Sequenced sample: peripheral blood. The receptors derive from a woman aged 80 or over with COVID-19, enrolled during active disease. Both conserved end residues are part of each CDR3. D genes are given only for firm matches. Clone size is given for some rows only: seen once, a few or many times, or a class if the clone is expanded.

clone size,CDR3 length,D gene,J gene,V gene,CDR3 DNA,CDR3 protein
few,14,TRBD1,TRBJ1-1,TRBV7-2,TGTGCCAGCAGCTTACAGGGGGTGAACACTGAAGCTTTCTTT,CASSLQGVNTEAFF
.,17,TRBD2,TRBJ2-3,TRBV28,TGTGCCAGCAGTGGCCAGCGGGGGGGGTCTAGCACAGATACGCAGTATTTT,CASSGQRGGSSTDTQYF
.,14,TRBD2,TRBJ2-4,TRBV10-1,TGCGCCAGCTCCCGGGGGGATACCAAAAACATTCAGTACTTC,CASSRGDTKNIQYF
.,13,.,TRBJ1-2,TRBV2,TGTGCCAGCGCTGACAGCACTAACTATGGCTACACCTTC,CASADSTNYGYTF
.,15,.,TRBJ1-3,TRBV4-3,TGCGCCAGCAGCCAAGAGTTGAGCTCTGGAAACACCATATATTTT,CASSQELSSGNTIYF
.,14,TRBD2,TRBJ2-7,TRBV28,TGTGCCACTAACCTGGTGGCGGGAGGGGGCGAGCAGTACTTC,CATNLVAGGGEQYF
.,14,TRBD1,TRBJ2-5,TRBV7-6,TGTGCCAGCAGCTCGGGACAGGGAGAAGAGACCCAGTACTTC,CASSSGQGEETQYF
.,16,.,TRBJ1-5,TRBV4-1,TGCGCCAGCAGCCGGGAAGAGGGGGGGGGTCAACAGCCCCAGCATTTT,CASSREEGGGQQPQHF
.,14,TRBD1,TRBJ1-2,TRBV5-4,TGTGCCAGCAGCTGGACAGGGAGCGCCTATGGCTACACCTTC,CASSWTGSAYGYTF
.,13,.,TRBJ1-5,TRBV20-1,TGCAGTGCTAGTCTGAGTCCCAATCAGCCCCAGCATTTT,CSASLSPNQPQHF
.,15,TRBD1,TRBJ2-7,TRBV2,TGTGCCAGCGGCGTGGATCCACAGGGGGCCTACGAGCAGTACTTC,CASGVDPQGAYEQYF
.,16,TRBD1,TRBJ2-3,TRBV18,TGTGCCAGCTCACCACCCGGGACAGGGGGCACAGATACGCAGTATTTT,CASSPPGTGGTDTQYF
.,15,TRBD2,TRBJ2-1,TRBV6-5,TGTGCCAGCAGTTCCCTATTGGGGGGGTACAATGAGCAGTTCTTC,CASSSLLGGYNEQFF
.,14,.,TRBJ2-2,TRBV11-3,TGTGCCAGCAGCTTACTTGGGGAGGCGGGGGAGCTGTTTTTT,CASSLLGEAGELFF
once,16,.,TRBJ2-3,TRBV5-1,TGCGCCAGCAGCTTGGGGGCTAGCAGAGGCACAGATACGCAGTATTTT,CASSLGASRGTDTQYF
.,12,.,TRBJ1-1,TRBV5-1,TGCGCCAGCAGCTTGGCAGAAGGGAGAGCTTTCTTT,CASSLAEGRAFF
.,13,.,TRBJ1-6,TRBV15,TGTGCCACCAGTACAACAGCAAATTCACCCCTCCACTTT,CATSTTANSPLHF
.,14,TRBD2,TRBJ2-7,TRBV15,TGTGCCACCAGCAGAGTGGCGGGAGACTACGAGCAGTACTTC,CATSRVAGDYEQYF
.,14,.,TRBJ2-7,TRBV5-4,TGTGCCAGCAGGGGAGACTCAAGCTCCTACGAGCAGTACTTC,CASRGDSSSYEQYF
.,15,.,TRBJ1-5,TRBV10-2,TGCGCCAGCAGTGGACAGGTTACCGGCAATCAGCCCCAGCATTTT,CASSGQVTGNQPQHF
.,16,TRBD2,TRBJ2-2,TRBV7-8,TGTGCCGGCGCGGGACTAGCGCGTCAAAACACCGGGGAGCTGTTTTTT,CAGAGLARQNTGELFF
.,15,TRBD2,TRBJ2-1,TRBV25-1,TGTGCCAGCAGTGTCGGACTAGGTATGGTTGGTGAGCAGTTCTTC,CASSVGLGMVGEQFF
.,14,.,TRBJ2-2,TRBV3-1/TRBV3-2,TGTGCCAGCAGCCCATCGGGAGAGGGCGGGGAGCTGTTTTTT,CASSPSGEGGELFF
.,14,TRBD1,TRBJ1-6,TRBV6-5,TGTGCCAGCAGCCCGGGACAGAATTCTTCACCCCTCCACTTT,CASSPGQNSSPLHF
.,15,TRBD1,TRBJ1-1,TRBV5-1,TGCGCCAGCAGCCGACAGGGGGGATCCGGCACTGAAGCTTTCTTT,CASSRQGGSGTEAFF
.,15,.,TRBJ1-6,TRBV20-1,TGCAGTGCTAGTGCAGGGAACTCCTATAATTCACCCCTCCACTTT,CSASAGNSYNSPLHF